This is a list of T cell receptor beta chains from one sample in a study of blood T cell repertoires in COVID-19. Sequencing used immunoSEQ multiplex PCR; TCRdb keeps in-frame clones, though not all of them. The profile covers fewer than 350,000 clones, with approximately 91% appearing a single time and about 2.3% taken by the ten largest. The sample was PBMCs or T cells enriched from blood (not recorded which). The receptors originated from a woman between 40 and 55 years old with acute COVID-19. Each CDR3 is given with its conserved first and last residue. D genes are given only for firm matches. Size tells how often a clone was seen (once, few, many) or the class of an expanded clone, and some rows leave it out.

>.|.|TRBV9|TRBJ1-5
CASSVGPGYNQPQHF
TGTGCCAGCAGCGTAGGTCCGGGTTACAATCAGCCCCAGCATTTT
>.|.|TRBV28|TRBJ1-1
CASCDRPNTEAFF
TGTGCCAGCTGTGACAGGCCTAACACTGAAGCTTTCTTT
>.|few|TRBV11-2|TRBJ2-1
CASSLDYGGEQQFF
TGTGCCAGCAGCTTAGATTATGGAGGGGAGCAGCAGTTCTTC
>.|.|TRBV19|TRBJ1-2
CASSGDYGYGYTF
TGTGCCAGTTCCGGGGACTATGGCTATGGCTACACCTTC
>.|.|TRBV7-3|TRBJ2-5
CASSRSSSETQYF
TGTGCCAGCAGCCGGAGCTCTTCGGAGACCCAGTACTTC
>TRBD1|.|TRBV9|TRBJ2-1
CASSDRQGIPNEQFF
TGTGCCAGCAGCGATCGACAGGGCATCCCCAATGAGCAGTTCTTC
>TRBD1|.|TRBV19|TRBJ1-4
CASSSGTGGLLPEKLFF
TGTGCCAGTAGTTCCGGGACAGGGGGCCTGTTACCTGAAAAACTGTTTTTT
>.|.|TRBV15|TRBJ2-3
CATSSDRHSGDTQYF
TGTGCCACCAGCAGTGACAGGCACTCAGGAGATACGCAGTATTTT
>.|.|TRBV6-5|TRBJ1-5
CASSYTGGQPQHF
TGTGCCAGCAGTTATACCGGGGGTCAGCCCCAGCATTTT
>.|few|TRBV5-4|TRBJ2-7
CASSGTGLDEQYF
TGTGCCAGCAGCGGTACAGGGTTGGACGAGCAGTACTTC
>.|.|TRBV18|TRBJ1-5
CASSPQYISNQPQHF
TGTGCCAGCTCACCACAATATATAAGCAATCAGCCCCAGCATTTT
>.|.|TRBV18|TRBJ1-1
CASSVGANTEAFF
TGTGCCAGCTCAGTGGGGGCGAACACTGAAGCTTTCTTT
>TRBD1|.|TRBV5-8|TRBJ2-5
CASSQPRGPKGETQYF
TGTGCCAGCAGCCAACCCAGGGGGCCGAAAGGGGAGACCCAGTACTTC
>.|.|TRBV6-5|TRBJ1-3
CASRSGGTGNTIYF
TGTGCCAGCAGATCCGGGGGGACTGGAAACACCATATATTTT
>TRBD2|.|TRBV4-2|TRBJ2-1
CASSQEWTSGGPNEQFF
TGTGCCAGCAGCCAAGAATGGACTAGCGGGGGGCCGAATGAGCAGTTCTTC
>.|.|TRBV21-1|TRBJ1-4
CASRPGRPTNEKLFF
TGTGCCAGCCGCCCAGGGAGGCCAACTAATGAAAAACTGTTTTTT
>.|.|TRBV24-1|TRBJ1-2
CATSQGNYGYTF
TGTGCCACCAGTCAGGGAAACTATGGCTACACCTTC
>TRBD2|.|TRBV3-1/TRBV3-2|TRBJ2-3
CASSQVAGGATDTQYF
TGTGCCAGCAGCCAAGTAGCGGGGGGGGCTACAGATACGCAGTATTTT
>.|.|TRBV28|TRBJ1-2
CASSRGSYGYTF
TGTGCCAGCAGTCGGGGGAGCTATGGCTACACCTTC
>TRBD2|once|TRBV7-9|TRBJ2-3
CASSLNAAGDTDTQYF
TGTGCCAGCAGCTTAAACGCGGCGGGGGACACAGATACGCAGTATTTT
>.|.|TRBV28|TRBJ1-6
CASSFSADLNSPLHF
TGTGCCAGCAGTTTTTCAGCGGACCTTAATTCACCCCTCCACTTT
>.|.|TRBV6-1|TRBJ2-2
CASSEDSGELFF
TGTGCCAGCAGTGAAGACTCCGGGGAGCTGTTTTTT
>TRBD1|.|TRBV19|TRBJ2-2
CASNRQGANTGELFF
TGTGCCAGCAATAGACAGGGCGCGAACACCGGGGAGCTGTTTTTT
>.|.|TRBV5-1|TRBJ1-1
CASSLRVENTEAFF
TGCGCCAGCAGCTTGCGCGTCGAGAACACTGAAGCTTTCTTT
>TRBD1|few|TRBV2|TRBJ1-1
CASSTTGQKNTEAFF
TGTGCCAGCTCTACTACGGGACAGAAAAACACTGAAGCTTTCTTT
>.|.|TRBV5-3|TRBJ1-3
CARSLLSGNTIYF
TGTGCCAGAAGCTTGCTCTCTGGAAACACCATATATTTT
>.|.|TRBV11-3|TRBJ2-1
CASSSSLGRGIYNEQFF
TGTGCCAGCAGCTCCAGCCTCGGTAGGGGGATCTACAATGAGCAGTTCTTC
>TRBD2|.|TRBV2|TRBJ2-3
CASSGTSSGGTDTQYF
TGTGCCAGCAGTGGAACCTCTAGCGGGGGCACAGATACGCAGTATTTT
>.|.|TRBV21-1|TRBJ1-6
CASLSPNWWNSPLHF
TGTGCCAGCCTGAGCCCCAACTGGTGGAATTCACCCCTCCACTTT
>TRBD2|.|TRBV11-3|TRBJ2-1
CASSLETSGFSYNEQFF
TGTGCCAGCAGCTTAGAGACTAGCGGGTTCTCCTACAATGAGCAGTTCTTC
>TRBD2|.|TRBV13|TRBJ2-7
CASSRSGGSSYEQYF
TGTGCCAGCAGCCGTTCGGGGGGAAGCTCCTACGAGCAGTACTTC
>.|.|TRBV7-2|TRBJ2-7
CASSLPGLGYEQYF
TGTGCCAGCAGCTTACCTGGACTGGGCTACGAGCAGTACTTC
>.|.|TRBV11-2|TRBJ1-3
CASSSNTERGNTIYF
TGTGCCAGCAGCTCAAACACGGAGCGTGGAAACACCATATATTTT
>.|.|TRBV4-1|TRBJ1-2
CASSQDQGSHYGYTF
TGCGCCAGCAGCCAAGATCAGGGGAGTCACTATGGCTACACCTTC
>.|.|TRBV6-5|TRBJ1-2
CATLGTNYGYTF
TGTGCCACCCTCGGGACTAATTATGGCTACACCTTC
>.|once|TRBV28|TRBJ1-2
CASKIHGGAQGYTF
TGTGCCAGCAAAATTCACGGGGGGGCGCAGGGCTACACCTTC
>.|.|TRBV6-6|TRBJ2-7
CASSYRTGPYEQYF
TGTGCCAGCAGTTACCGTACAGGGCCCTACGAGCAGTACTTC
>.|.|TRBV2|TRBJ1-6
CASSERGGTAQGLHF
TGTGCCAGCAGTGAACGGGGAGGGACCGCTCAAGGTCTCCACTTT
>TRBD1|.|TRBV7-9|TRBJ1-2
CASSSTGQTNYGYTF
TGTGCCAGCAGCTCTACGGGACAGACTAACTATGGCTACACCTTC
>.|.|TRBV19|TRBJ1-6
CASSLGGRGSPLHF
TGTGCCAGTAGCCTGGGGGGGCGCGGATCACCCCTCCACTTT
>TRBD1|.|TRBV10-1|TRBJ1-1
CASIKTGDHTEAFF
TGCGCCAGCATTAAGACAGGGGACCACACTGAAGCTTTCTTT
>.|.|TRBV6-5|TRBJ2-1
CASRRGPYNEQFF
TGTGCCAGCAGGCGGGGGCCCTACAATGAGCAGTTCTTC
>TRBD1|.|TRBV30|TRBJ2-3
CAGQGRPTDTQYF
TGTGCCGGACAGGGGCGCCCCACAGATACGCAGTATTTT
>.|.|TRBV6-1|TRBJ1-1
CASSEFQGRDTEAFF
TGTGCCAGCAGTGAATTTCAGGGCCGGGACACTGAAGCTTTCTTT
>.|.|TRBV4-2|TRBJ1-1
CASSQDSDTSTEAFF
TGTGCCAGCAGCCAAGACTCGGACACTTCCACTGAAGCTTTCTTT
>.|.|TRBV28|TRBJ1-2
CASSIVGGGIANYGYTF
TGTGCCAGCAGTATCGTTGGCGGGGGGATCGCTAACTATGGCTACACCTTC
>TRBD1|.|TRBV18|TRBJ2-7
CASSQTGFPYEQYF
TGTGCCAGCTCACAGACAGGGTTTCCCTACGAGCAGTACTTC
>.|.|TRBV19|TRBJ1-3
CASQTPSGSGNTIYF
TGTGCCAGTCAGACCCCCTCCGGGTCTGGAAACACCATATATTTT
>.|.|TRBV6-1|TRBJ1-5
CASSDRPAITNNQPQHF
TGTGCCAGCAGTGACAGGCCGGCCATCACGAACAATCAGCCCCAGCATTTT
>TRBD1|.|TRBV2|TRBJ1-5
CASSVTGLNQPQHF
TGTGCCAGCAGTGTGACAGGGTTAAATCAGCCCCAGCATTTT
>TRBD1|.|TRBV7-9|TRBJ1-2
CASSLASRDRNYGYTF
TGTGCCAGCAGCTTAGCGTCGCGGGACAGAAACTATGGCTACACCTTC